This is a list of T cell receptor beta chains from one sample in a study of T-cell reconstitution after alpha-beta-depleted transplantation in children. A single record per CDR3 protein comes from TCRdb applying MiXCR to the PCR reads. The data show approximately 520,000 distinct CDR3 sequences, approximately 10% seen once. This material consisted of PBMCs, mostly from graft donor cells, taken 180 days after TCRalphabeta/CD19-depleted stem cell transplant. The receptors here all came from a female patient aged 2-15 years who had a stem cell transplant for aplastic anemia, so the T cells may come from the graft donor. CDR3s include the opening cysteine and the closing phenylalanine or tryptophan. The order of the fields is V gene, clone size, D gene, J gene, CDR3 protein, CDR3 DNA. D genes are given only for firm matches. Some rows have no size entry. The others give once, few or many, or a class for an expanded clone.

v_gene: TRBV28
abundance: -
d_gene: -
j_gene: TRBJ1-5
CDR3aa: CASSLNFWDTHQPQHF
CDR3nt: TGTGCCAGCAGTTTAAACTTTTGGGACACCCATCAGCCCCAGCATTTT

v_gene: TRBV11-2
abundance: few
d_gene: TRBD2
j_gene: TRBJ2-3
CDR3aa: CASSSFRLADSTDTQYF
CDR3nt: TGTGCCAGCAGCTCCTTTCGACTAGCGGATAGCACAGATACGCAGTATTTT

v_gene: TRBV29-1
abundance: few
d_gene: -
j_gene: TRBJ1-4
CDR3aa: CSVTKGEKLFF
CDR3nt: TGCAGCGTCACAAAAGGTGAAAAACTGTTTTTT

v_gene: TRBV11-2
abundance: -
d_gene: TRBD2
j_gene: TRBJ2-1
CDR3aa: CASSGTSGGMGSYNEQFF
CDR3nt: TGTGCCAGCAGCGGGACTAGCGGAGGCATGGGGTCCTACAATGAGCAGTTCTTC

v_gene: TRBV19
abundance: many
d_gene: TRBD2
j_gene: TRBJ2-1
CDR3aa: CASNSGRYNEQFF
CDR3nt: TGTGCCAGTAATAGCGGGAGGTACAATGAGCAGTTCTTC

v_gene: TRBV12-3/TRBV12-4
abundance: few
d_gene: -
j_gene: TRBJ1-5
CDR3aa: CASSGLGAGNQPQHF
CDR3nt: TGTGCCAGCAGTGGGCTTGGAGCGGGCAATCAGCCCCAGCATTTT

v_gene: TRBV20-1
abundance: many
d_gene: -
j_gene: TRBJ1-5
CDR3aa: CSARDSLNQPQHF
CDR3nt: TGCAGTGCTAGAGACAGCCTCAATCAGCCCCAGCATTTT

v_gene: TRBV7-2
abundance: few
d_gene: -
j_gene: TRBJ2-3
CDR3aa: CASSTHGDRDTQYF
CDR3nt: TGTGCCAGCAGCACACACGGGGATCGAGATACGCAGTATTTT

v_gene: TRBV29-1
abundance: -
d_gene: TRBD1
j_gene: TRBJ2-7
CDR3aa: CSVRGMQDRAAEQYF
CDR3nt: TGCAGCGTGAGGGGAATGCAGGACAGGGCGGCCGAGCAGTACTTC

v_gene: TRBV6-2/TRBV6-3
abundance: -
d_gene: TRBD1
j_gene: TRBJ2-7
CDR3aa: CASNPDRIGRQYF
CDR3nt: TGTGCCAGCAACCCGGACAGGATAGGAAGGCAGTACTTC

v_gene: TRBV5-5
abundance: many
d_gene: TRBD1
j_gene: TRBJ2-1
CDR3aa: CASSLGQGSYNEQFF
CDR3nt: TGTGCCAGCAGCTTGGGACAGGGATCCTACAATGAGCAGTTCTTC

v_gene: TRBV6-2/TRBV6-3
abundance: few
d_gene: TRBD1
j_gene: TRBJ2-2
CDR3aa: CASSHYRTGVGGELFF
CDR3nt: TGTGCCAGCAGCCACTACAGGACAGGGGTCGGCGGGGAGCTGTTTTTT

v_gene: TRBV28
abundance: many
d_gene: TRBD1
j_gene: TRBJ2-5
CDR3aa: CASSLSGTGRQETQYF
CDR3nt: TGTGCCAGCAGTTTATCAGGGACAGGGCGCCAAGAGACCCAGTACTTC

v_gene: TRBV7-2
abundance: many
d_gene: -
j_gene: TRBJ2-7
CDR3aa: CASSLGPPAYEQYF
CDR3nt: TGTGCCAGCAGCTTGGGACCCCCAGCTTACGAGCAGTACTTC

v_gene: TRBV28
abundance: -
d_gene: TRBD1
j_gene: TRBJ1-4
CDR3aa: CASSSPRRDRPYSEKLFF
CDR3nt: TGTGCCAGCAGTTCCCCCCGGAGGGACAGACCTTATAGTGAAAAACTGTTTTTT

v_gene: TRBV4-2
abundance: -
d_gene: TRBD1
j_gene: TRBJ2-3
CDR3aa: CASSQEDRGWDLSTDTQYF
CDR3nt: TGTGCCAGCAGCCAAGAGGACAGGGGATGGGACCTTAGCACAGATACGCAGTATTTT

v_gene: TRBV29-1
abundance: many
d_gene: -
j_gene: TRBJ2-1
CDR3aa: CSASSLQGYEQFF
CDR3nt: TGCAGCGCCAGCTCCTTACAGGGCTATGAGCAGTTCTTC

v_gene: TRBV6-5
abundance: many
d_gene: -
j_gene: TRBJ1-4
CDR3aa: CASSYRVNEKLFF
CDR3nt: TGTGCCAGCAGTTACAGGGTGAATGAAAAACTGTTTTTT

v_gene: TRBV20-1
abundance: -
d_gene: TRBD1
j_gene: TRBJ1-2
CDR3aa: CSAYYRTGSIGGYTF
CDR3nt: TGCAGTGCCTACTATCGGACAGGGTCGATCGGTGGCTACACCTTC

v_gene: TRBV20-1
abundance: -
d_gene: -
j_gene: TRBJ1-4
CDR3aa: CSATTLETMEKLFF
CDR3nt: TGCAGTGCTACAACCCTCGAGACAATGGAAAAACTGTTTTTT

v_gene: TRBV5-1
abundance: few
d_gene: TRBD2
j_gene: TRBJ2-1
CDR3aa: CASSSRPSGASSYNEQFF
CDR3nt: TGCGCCAGCAGTTCCCGCCCTAGCGGGGCTAGCTCCTACAATGAGCAGTTCTTC

v_gene: TRBV6-1
abundance: -
d_gene: TRBD1
j_gene: TRBJ2-5
CDR3aa: CASTLGTEKETQYF
CDR3nt: TGTGCCAGCACTCTTGGGACAGAAAAAGAGACCCAGTACTTC

v_gene: TRBV13
abundance: -
d_gene: -
j_gene: TRBJ2-1
CDR3aa: CASSKGPNYNEQFF
CDR3nt: TGTGCCAGCAGCAAGGGACCGAACTACAATGAGCAGTTCTTC

v_gene: TRBV12-3/TRBV12-4
abundance: once
d_gene: -
j_gene: TRBJ2-3
CDR3aa: CASSLGQLGDTQYF
CDR3nt: TGTGCCAGCAGTTTAGGGCAGCTCGGGGATACGCAGTATTTT

v_gene: TRBV29-1
abundance: many
d_gene: -
j_gene: TRBJ2-3
CDR3aa: CSALSGPSTDTQYF
CDR3nt: TGCAGCGCCCTGAGCGGCCCTAGCACAGATACGCAGTATTTT

v_gene: TRBV21-1
abundance: -
d_gene: -
j_gene: TRBJ1-2
CDR3aa: CASSKGGDRCYFF
CDR3nt: TGTGCCAGCAGCAAAGGGGGAGACAGATGTTATTTCTTC

v_gene: TRBV7-9
abundance: -
d_gene: -
j_gene: TRBJ2-3
CDR3aa: CASSSGLDTQYF
CDR3nt: TGTGCCAGCAGCTCGGGACTGGATACGCAGTATTTT

v_gene: TRBV25-1
abundance: many
d_gene: TRBD2
j_gene: TRBJ2-7
CDR3aa: CASSEYVGTSGRKGEQYF
CDR3nt: TGTGCCAGCAGTGAATATGTGGGGACTAGCGGGAGAAAGGGCGAGCAGTACTTC

v_gene: TRBV29-1
abundance: -
d_gene: -
j_gene: TRBJ2-7
CDR3aa: CSVDSAGKCHEQYF
CDR3nt: TGCAGCGTTGATAGCGCAGGGAAGTGCCACGAGCAGTACTTC

v_gene: TRBV20-1
abundance: many
d_gene: TRBD1
j_gene: TRBJ2-7
CDR3aa: CSARDSGQLSYEQYF
CDR3nt: TGCAGTGCTAGAGATTCGGGACAGCTTTCCTACGAGCAGTACTTC

v_gene: TRBV6-1
abundance: -
d_gene: TRBD1
j_gene: TRBJ2-1
CDR3aa: CASRRPGQGSYNEQFF
CDR3nt: TGTGCCAGCAGAAGACCGGGACAGGGATCCTACAATGAGCAGTTCTTC

v_gene: TRBV7-2
abundance: -
d_gene: TRBD1
j_gene: TRBJ2-3
CDR3aa: CASSFPDRGQDTQYF
CDR3nt: TGTGCCAGCAGCTTTCCGGACAGGGGGCAAGATACGCAGTATTTT

v_gene: TRBV9
abundance: -
d_gene: TRBD1
j_gene: TRBJ1-4
CDR3aa: CASTRSTTGNSGDEKLFF
CDR3nt: TGTGCCAGCACCAGGTCCACGACAGGGAACTCAGGAGATGAAAAACTGTTTTTT

v_gene: TRBV5-1
abundance: few
d_gene: TRBD1
j_gene: TRBJ1-1
CDR3aa: CASSFGQGEGEAFF
CDR3nt: TGCGCCAGCAGCTTTGGGCAGGGGGAAGGTGAAGCTTTCTTT

v_gene: TRBV29-1
abundance: few
d_gene: -
j_gene: TRBJ1-5
CDR3aa: CSVAQGGRQPQHF
CDR3nt: TGCAGCGTCGCACAGGGTGGTCGTCAGCCCCAGCATTTT

v_gene: TRBV7-9
abundance: few
d_gene: -
j_gene: TRBJ1-1
CDR3aa: CAHVVPISNTEAFF
CDR3nt: TGTGCCCATGTGGTGCCGATATCGAACACTGAAGCTTTCTTT

v_gene: TRBV5-1
abundance: -
d_gene: TRBD1
j_gene: TRBJ2-3
CDR3aa: CASSLSRGTGADTQYF
CDR3nt: TGCGCCAGCAGCCTCTCACGCGGGACAGGGGCGGATACGCAGTATTTT

v_gene: TRBV2
abundance: few
d_gene: -
j_gene: TRBJ1-1
CDR3aa: CASLRGNTEAFF
CDR3nt: TGTGCCAGCCTCAGGGGAAACACTGAAGCTTTCTTT

v_gene: TRBV11-2
abundance: -
d_gene: TRBD1
j_gene: TRBJ1-3
CDR3aa: CASSPRGWTGGSGNTMYF
CDR3nt: TGTGCCAGCAGCCCTCGTGGCTGGACAGGGGGGAGTGGAAACACCATGTATTTT